This T cell receptor beta chain was profiled in a study of cytomegalovirus exposure and HLA in healthy donors. As for the study in general: A subsequent analysis reported that the roughly 120 validation repertoires were produced on the same platform that had also been used for the 666 first-cohort repertoires.

In regard to this clone: Its antigen is unknown.

Study-level results: Overall, approximately 180 TCR beta chains were annotated as cytomegalovirus-associated.

This CDR3 contains 13 residues. V gave up 7 bases and J gave up 2 bases, with 12 bases separating them. Germline lookup yields CDR1 MNHEY and CDR2 SVGAGI. Produced via immunoSEQ multiplex PCR; TCRdb's table is partial and in-frame only. The data show a few hundred thousand clones, 86% seen once. J is TRBJ2-7 and V is TRBV6-5; D ambiguous. Material for sequencing was PBMCs. The TCR was taken from a woman in her late teens or twenties in good health and CMV-seronegative. In DNA, the CDR3 is TGTGCCAGCACCTCGAACCCGGCCTACGAGCAGTACTTC. Its protein product is CASTSNPAYEQYF.